The 3 T cell receptor beta chains below were found in one sample sequenced in a study of T cells in tuberculosis. Assay used: immunoSEQ multiplex PCR; TCRdb lists only in-frame clones, some missing. There are approximately 59,000 clones in the sample; 80% to 85% occur only once, and roughly 12% lies in the top ten. Cells were sorted from thawed PBMC rested overnight and stained with GMM-loaded CD1B tetramer, viability dye and anti-CD3. The CD1B tetramers carried C32 glucose monomycolate purified from Rhodococcus equi. Specimen: CD1b-GMM tetramer-negative cells sorted from PBMCs. These receptors originate from an adult woman with latent tuberculosis.

The gene calls are TRBV4-3 and TRBJ2-4; tentative D call: TRBD2 (7 bases). The ends were cut back, 0 bases at V and 8 bases at J, with 14 bases in the middle. Per germline, CDR1 LGHNA and CDR2 YSLEER. The CDR3 extends over 15 amino acids. This CDR3 is CASSQDQTGGDIQYF. CDR3 DNA sequence: TGCGCCAGCAGCCAAGATCAAACGGGGGGCGACATTCAGTACTTC.

The CDR3 is CASRGLGTGGSYEQYF. The CDR3 DNA reads TGTGCCAGCAGGGGGCTAGGGACAGGGGGCTCCTACGAGCAGTACTTC. The chain couples TRBV27 to TRBJ2-7; 11 nucleotides line up with TRBD1. The CDR3 totals 16 residues. V lost 6 bases to trimming and J lost 0 bases; unmatched junction nucleotides: 7. The germline V gene encodes CDR1 MNHEY and CDR2 SMNVEV (reference sequence).

V is TRBV11-2 and J is TRBJ1-2; D not resolved. The CDR3 extends over 14 amino acids. Looked up from germline, CDR1 is SGHAT and CDR2 is FQNNGV. V shed 0 bases and J shed 6 bases, with 11 bases lying between them. CDR3 DNA sequence: TGTGCCAGCAGCTTAGAGAGGACTCTCCATGGCTACACCTTC. It translates to CASSLERTLHGYTF.